These 31 T cell receptor beta chains originate from one sample sequenced in a study of control samples from healthy donors and cancer patients. Here immunoSEQ multiplex PCR was the method, and the copy in TCRdb shows in-frame clones only, minus some. This table holds 65,000 to 85,000 clones, roughly 86% found once. Sequencing was carried out using PBMCs. The receptors were sampled from a woman in her forties or fifties with head and neck cancer.

The J gene is TRBJ2-3, the V gene TRBV6-1; 8 bases agree with TRBD2. V shed 3 bases, J shed 5 bases, and the junction held 13 bases outside the gene matches. CDR1 is MNHNS, CDR2 SASEGT, per germline. The CDR3 consists of 17 residues. CDR3 bases: TGTGCCAGCAGTGAGGGACGGGGGGGCTTTGGAAGAGATACGCAGTATTTT. Its translation is CASSEGRGGFGRDTQYF.

The chain is built from TRBV5-4 and TRBJ1-2; D is ambiguous. This CDR3 comprises 14 residues. Trimming stripped 3 bases from V and 7 bases from J, with 16 bases between. The V gene's germline CDR1 is SGHNT and CDR2 YYREEE (reference sequence). CDR3 loop: CASSSVEVSSGYTF. CDR3 sequence (DNA): TGTGCCAGCAGCTCTGTGGAGGTATCAAGTGGCTACACCTTC.

This chain uses TRBV10-3 with TRBJ2-1; perhaps TRBD2 as D (6 bases). The CDR3 extends over 17 amino acids. Germline lookup yields CDR1 ENHRY and CDR2 SYGVKD. V lost 1 base, J lost 4 bases, and 17 bases lay in between. Here the CDR3 reads CAISEYSGSRPYNEQFF. The CDR3 DNA is TGTGCCATCAGTGAGTATTCCGGGAGCAGGCCTTACAATGAGCAGTTCTTC.

The rearrangement uses TRBV28 and TRBJ1-5; TRBD1 matches 7 bases. The CDR3 contains 15 residues. Per germline, CDR1 MDHEN and CDR2 SYDVKM. With V trimmed by 2 bases and J by 4 bases, 5 bases remained unmatched. CDR3 in amino acids: CASSLRGRGNQPQHF. CDR3 DNA sequence: TGTGCCAGCAGTTTAAGGGGGCGCGGTAATCAGCCCCAGCATTTT.

A single count supports this clone. The V gene is TRBV9, the J gene TRBJ1-3; the D gene is possibly TRBD1 (6 bases). CDR3 size: 16 residues. Germline V gives CDR1 SGDLS, CDR2 YYNGEE. Trimming took off 0 bases at V and 3 bases at J, with 13 bases between the two ends. The CDR3 here is CASSVEGGRSGNTIYF. For the CDR3, the DNA is TGTGCCAGCAGCGTAGAAGGGGGGCGAAGTGGAAACACCATATATTTT.

The genes are TRBV30 and TRBJ1-3; no firm D call. V lost 4 bases and J lost 0, with 7 bases in between. The CDR3 loop spans 13 amino acids. CDR1 is GTSNPN and CDR2 is SVGIG in the germline V gene (reference sequence). Here the CDR3 DNA reads TGTGCCTGGACCCGGGACTCTGGAAACACCATATATTTT. Protein: CAWTRDSGNTIYF.

This clone was observed a handful of times. This chain links TRBV10-1 with TRBJ1-4; no clear D gene. V gave up 6 bases and J gave up 6 bases, with 20 bases separating them. The germline gives CDR1 WNHNN, CDR2 SYGVQD (reference sequence). CDR3 length: 16 amino acids. CDR3 nucleotides: TGCGCCAGCAGAACGTACTGTCCTTTAAAGGATGAAAAACTGTTTTTT. It encodes CASRTYCPLKDEKLFF.

This sequence joins TRBV6-2 or TRBV6-3 and TRBJ2-5; tentatively, D is TRBD2 (6 bases). The CDR3 sequence is 15 residues long. Germline V gene data show CDR1 as MNHEY and CDR2 as SVGEGT. V was trimmed by 5 bases and J by 4 bases, leaving 17 bases between them. The DNA for the CDR3 is TGTGCCAGCAGTGGCACCGGGGGACTGGGAGAGACCCAGTACTTC. As protein: CASSGTGGLGETQYF.

The chain couples TRBV5-1 to TRBJ2-7; 8 bases align to TRBD1. The CDR3 extends over 15 amino acids. V dropped 5 bases and J dropped 3; count of bases not matched to a gene: 10. Germline CDR1 is SGHRS and CDR2 is YFSETQ. CDR3 amino acids: CASSVADRANYEQYF. The CDR3 DNA reads as TGCGCCAGCAGTGTAGCGGACAGGGCAAACTACGAGCAGTACTTC.

The V and J genes are TRBV12-3 or TRBV12-4 and TRBJ2-2; D not certain. The CDR3 extends over 12 amino acids. Trimming removed 6 bases from V and 2 bases from J, with 4 bases in between. CDR3 sequence: CASRRNTGELFF. The CDR3 region has the DNA TGTGCCAGCAGGAGAAACACCGGGGAGCTGTTTTTT.

This chain links TRBV10-3 with TRBJ1-1; D is possibly TRBD1 (6 bases). The CDR3 runs 14 residues. The V gene lost 10 bases and the J gene lost 1 base, with 16 bases spanning the gap. CDR1 is ENHRY and CDR2 is SYGVKD in the germline V gene. The CDR3, as DNA: TGTGCCAGTGAACAGGGCCCCGGGAACACTGAAGCTTTCTTT. Translating gives CASEQGPGNTEAFF.

This chain uses TRBV4-3 with TRBJ2-5; the D is unclear. V gave up 1 base and J gave up 5 bases, with 8 bases separating them. Germline V lookup: CDR1 LGHNA, CDR2 YSLEER. The CDR3 loop spans 13 amino acids. CDR3 nucleotides: TGCGCCAGCAGCCAAGTAGTGGGGGAGACCCAGTACTTC. This codes for CASSQVVGETQYF.

The chain joins TRBV9 to TRBJ2-3, with 8 bases lining up with TRBD2. This CDR3 is built from 16 residues. V was clipped by 4 bases and J by 2 bases; unmatched bases: 9. The germline CDR1 and CDR2 sequences are SGDLS and YYNGEE. CDR3 nucleotide sequence: TGTGCCAGCAGCCCTACGGGGGGGTCCACCACAGATACGCAGTATTTT. This translates into CASSPTGGSTTDTQYF.

This chain links TRBV2 with TRBJ2-1; no definite D call. Germline V gene sequence: CDR1 SNHLY, CDR2 FYNNEI. The germline V and J ends were trimmed by 5 bases and 6 bases, with 11 bases remaining between them. The length of the CDR3 is 13 residues. CDR3 sequence (DNA): TGTGCCAGCAGTACGTTGCTGGGCAATGAGCAGTTCTTC. The encoded protein is CASSTLLGNEQFF.

The rearrangement links TRBV3-1 (or the pseudogene TRBV3-2) to TRBJ2-1; D not resolved. In germline, CDR1 is LGHDT, CDR2 YNNKEL (reference sequence). The V gene lost 0 bases and the J gene lost 6 bases, with 3 bases spanning the gap. The CDR3 sequence is 12 residues long. The CDR3 coding sequence is TGTGCCAGCAGCCAAGAGCGCAATGAGCAGTTCTTC. It codes for CASSQERNEQFF.

The chain carries TRBV19 and TRBJ1-1; the D is unclear. CDR1 is LNHDA, CDR2 SQIVND, per germline (reference sequence). The CDR3 spans 19 residues. V gave up 3 bases and J gave up 3 bases, with 26 bases separating them. In DNA form, the CDR3 reads TGTGCCAGTAGTATGCACTCGTCCAGTCTGATGTCGGGTGACACTGAAGCTTTCTTT. Translation: CASSMHSSSLMSGDTEAFF.

The gene calls are TRBV7-3 and TRBJ1-6; 7 bases agree with TRBD1. The CDR3 sequence is 14 residues long. In germline, CDR1 is SGHTA, CDR2 FQGTGA. The V and J ends lost 5 bases and 7 bases, in that order; junction bases with no gene match: 5. The CDR3 DNA follows: TGTGCCAGCAGCCGGGACAGTAGGAATTCACCCCTCCACTTT. As protein: CASSRDSRNSPLHF.

The V call is TRBV30, the J call TRBJ1-2, with 7 positions matching TRBD1. J lost 5 bases, V lost 3 bases, and 12 bases had no gene match. The CDR3 consists of 15 residues. Looked up from germline, CDR1 is GTSNPN and CDR2 is SVGIG (reference sequence). CDR3 loop: CAWRTSLRGGYGYTF. The CDR3 coding sequence is TGTGCCTGGAGGACGTCGCTCAGGGGGGGTTATGGCTACACCTTC.

This clone occurred once. V usage is TRBV19 and J usage is TRBJ2-5; D might be TRBD2 (5 bases). The CDR3 is 13 amino acids. Between the trimmed V and J ends, which lost 10 bases and 5 bases, there was a span of 17 bases. Germline loops: CDR1 LNHDA, CDR2 SQIVND (reference sequence). CDR3 DNA sequence: TGTGCCACCAGCTGGGAAGGCGGGGAGACCCAGTACTTC. It encodes CATSWEGGETQYF.

The chain carries TRBV20-1 and TRBJ2-5; 9 nucleotides line up with TRBD1. The CDR3 is made up of 17 amino acids. V dropped 3 bases and J dropped 1; count of bases not matched to a gene: 12. Germline V gene lookup returns CDR1 DFQATT and CDR2 SNEGSKA (reference sequence). CDR3 sequence reads: CSASPGTGYAFQETQYF. DNA for the CDR3: TGCAGTGCTAGTCCCGGGACAGGGTATGCGTTCCAAGAGACCCAGTACTTC.

The V call is TRBV13, the J call TRBJ1-4; 7 nucleotides agree with TRBD1. The germline V gene has CDR1 PRHDT and CDR2 FYEKMQ (reference sequence). The V gene end was trimmed by 5 bases and the J gene end by 8 bases; junction bases not matched to a gene: 8. CDR3 length equals 14 residues. CDR3 nucleotides: TGTGCCAGCAGCCGCAGGGGGGTTGGGGAAAAACTGTTTTTT. Protein: CASSRRGVGEKLFF.

This rearrangement joins TRBV4-2 to TRBJ2-1; D unclear. The CDR3 runs 13 residues. V lost 4 bases and J lost 2, with 6 bases in between. Germline CDR1 and CDR2: LGHNA and YNFKEQ. CDR3 loop: CASSRSAYNEQFF. In DNA form, the CDR3 reads TGTGCCAGCAGCCGTTCCGCCTACAATGAGCAGTTCTTC.

This clone was picked up one time. CDR3 protein: CATTTGDNEQFF. CDR3 DNA: TGTGCCACCACAACAGGGGACAATGAGCAGTTCTTC. The V gene is TRBV3-1 (or the pseudogene TRBV3-2), the J gene TRBJ2-1; 7 bases are a match to TRBD1. There are 12 residues in the CDR3. Germline V gene data show CDR1 as LGHDT and CDR2 as YNNKEL (reference sequence). J was trimmed by 5 bases and V by 10 bases; bases with no gene match: 5.

This chain connects TRBV7-9 to TRBJ2-3, with D perhaps TRBD1 (6 bases). The CDR3 consists of 17 residues. The germline V gene has CDR1 SEHNR and CDR2 FQNEAQ (reference sequence). V was pared by 5 bases and J by 5 bases, with 23 bases between. The CDR3 sequence is CASSGQGQNFLGDTQYF. In DNA, the CDR3 is TGTGCCAGCAGCGGGCAAGGACAGAATTTTTTAGGAGATACGCAGTATTTT.

The V and J genes are TRBV6-5 and TRBJ1-1; possible D gene TRBD1, 5 bases. The CDR3 has 14 residues. The V gene's germline CDR1 is MNHEY and CDR2 SVGAGI. Trimming left V 6 bases short and J 0 bases short, with 11 bases between. CDR3 sequence (DNA): TGTGCCAGCAGAGAGGGGCCCATGAACACTGAAGCTTTCTTT. Its protein is CASREGPMNTEAFF.

This clone was seen just once. The chain has TRBV5-1 and TRBJ2-5, with D perhaps matching TRBD2 (5 bases). Germline V lookup: CDR1 SGHRS, CDR2 YFSETQ. The ends were cut back, 1 base at V and 4 bases at J, with 20 bases in the middle. CDR3 length equals 17 residues. The CDR3 DNA sequence: TGCGCCAGCAGCTTGACAGTCCGGACTTATTTGGGAGAGACCCAGTACTTC. It is translated as CASSLTVRTYLGETQYF.

The chain recombines TRBV7-9 with TRBJ1-1; a possible D gene is TRBD1 (5 bases). The CDR3 consists of 14 residues. The germline V gene encodes CDR1 SEHNR and CDR2 FQNEAQ (reference sequence). Trimming took 5 bases from V and 6 from J, leaving 16 bases between them. The CDR3 region has the DNA TGTGCCAGCAGCCACGTCGGGGCTTGGGCTGAAGCTTTCTTT. Residues: CASSHVGAWAEAFF.

The chain employs TRBV18 and TRBJ2-2; 7 nucleotides match TRBD2. The CDR3 covers 14 residues. CDR1 is KGHSH and CDR2 is LQKENI in the germline V gene. The V segment lost 6 bases and the J segment 4 bases; nucleotides outside the gene matches: 5. CDR3 sequence (DNA): TGTGCCAGCTCGCCGACTAGCAGCACCGGGGAGCTGTTTTTT. Translated: CASSPTSSTGELFF. The entire variable domain, with the rest obtained from reference TRBV18 and TRBJ2-2, is as follows: NAGVMQNPRHLVRRRGQEARLRCSPMKGHSHVYWYRQLPEEGLKFMVYLQKENIIDESGMPKERFSAEFPKEGPSILRIQQVVRGDSAAYFCASSPTSSTGELFFGEGSRLTVL.

This CDR3 is CASSLSWASNQPQHF. The CDR3 nucleotides are TGTGCCAGCAGTTTATCTTGGGCTAGCAATCAGCCCCAGCATTTT. This chain joins TRBV28 and TRBJ1-5; unclear D gene. The germline V and J ends were trimmed by 1 base and 0 bases, with 7 bases remaining between them. The germline gives CDR1 MDHEN, CDR2 SYDVKM. The CDR3 extends over 15 amino acids.

CDR3 region: CASSPYGETQYF. The CDR3 region has the DNA TGTGCCAGTAGTCCCTATGGAGAGACCCAGTACTTC. The chain couples TRBV19 to TRBJ2-5, with D unresolved. Trimming pared 5 bases from V and 4 bases from J, leaving 8 bases between. CDR1 LNHDA and CDR2 SQIVND come from the germline V gene (reference sequence). The CDR3 has 12 amino acids.

This rearrangement joins TRBV24-1 to TRBJ1-2; D is unclear. Germline CDR1 KGHDR, CDR2 SFDVKD. This CDR3 has 19 residues. V dropped 1 base and J dropped 6 bases, with 26 bases sitting between them. The CDR3 is CATSDFGMAGEARPHGYTF. CDR3 DNA: TGTGCCACCAGTGATTTTGGGATGGCCGGGGAGGCGCGACCTCATGGCTACACCTTC.